This T cell receptor (beta chain) was sequenced in a study of identical twins (dated by TCRdb to 2016 to 2018). Study-wide context: To test whether fetal clonotypes persist, this study deep-sequenced TCR alpha and beta repertoires from monozygotic twins, from unrelated adults of various ages, and from cord blood. To rule out contamination, the twin experiments were replicated at different times with different library preparation protocols.

All donors were healthy Caucasians. The twin cohort consisted of three pairs of female monozygotic twins, all aged about 18 to 29 years. Positive isolation kits from Invitrogen were used to isolate CD4+ and CD8+ T cell populations. V drops 11 bases and J drops 1 base, leaving 20 bases in between. Based on the germline V gene, the CDR1 and CDR2 sequences are SNHLY and FYNNEI. From the cysteine through the phenylalanine, the CDR3 covers 15 amino acids. Solely the CDR3 DNA is kept, with 45 bases framed from the first base. The library was generated by 5' RACE. TCRdb shows the sequencer as Illumina HiSeq 2000. Template switching introduced a universal primer binding site; the final cDNA contained a unique molecular identifier, enabling accurate counting of TCR cDNA molecules. First-strand cDNA for TCR alpha and beta chains was synthesized from specific primers in the conserved constant-segment region. To control for contamination, each cDNA library was double barcoded with a SMART-Mk sample barcode plus Illumina barcodes. Two successive PCR steps introduced TruSeq adapter sequences along with Illumina sample barcodes. The Illumina HiSeq platform was used with custom primers to sequence TCR alpha and beta cDNA libraries. The original methods were these. Raw reads were processed with MiGEC to extract unique molecular identifiers, and MiXCR was used to determine CDR3 positions. For each individual, recombination models were inferred using an EM algorithm with the repgenHMM and IGoR tools. Shared clonotypes were analyzed with the tcR package in R, and sharing was normalized by the product of cloneset sizes. Out-of-frame nonproductive sequences were analyzed to study raw recombination free of thymic and clonal selection effects. TCRdb trimmed the raw reads at Q25, called clones with MiXCR and kept productive beta chains. Each entry merges the rows of one CDR3 protein and shows their most common DNA and genes. TCRdb's processing, not the study's, gives the V and J calls here. This sample gives some 320,000 distinct CDR3 sequences in total; 9% to 15% of them show up just once. Just over 7% of the sample comes from the top ten.

What the study reported, not specific to this receptor: Because the same donors could not be followed over many years, conclusions were based on cross-sectional statistical analysis. Fewer insertions were carried by abundant cord blood beta clonotypes, a similar but weaker trend appeared in young adult naive repertoires, and no such trend appeared in memory repertoires. In monozygotic twins, out-of-frame TCR alpha sharing was systematically underestimated by recombination models, although the models agreed with sharing between unrelated individuals. The excess sharing between twins in beta out-of-frame sequences was weaker because fewer shared sequences reduced the signal-to-noise ratio. Compared with coincidental sharing between unrelated individuals, out-of-frame TCR alpha sequences shared between twins had an excess of sequences with low generation probability. Zero-insertion analyses could be partly confounded by invariant T cells such as MAIT and iNKT, although diverse VJ usage argued against such confounding for most clonotypes.

This clonotype was observed many times. Its antigen is unknown. No per-base quality is available; no much larger clone lies one base away. These data also formed part of another study, on yellow fever vaccine responses in identical twins. As described in the second report: According to the authors, in identical twins the way T cells responded to vaccination appeared partly convergent and partly personalized. Focusing on identical twins, the study followed the T cell clones that responded to the vaccine, and did so with precision.

The chain links TRBV2 with TRBJ1-1, with TRBD1 tentatively as D gene (6 bases match). The receptor was derived from a woman under 30 in good health. The specimen was CD8+ T cells sorted from blood. The CDR3 loop reads CAAPLGGLGNTEAFF. The nucleotide sequence is TGTGCCGCCCCCCTGGGGGGGCTGGGGAACACTGAAGCTTTCTTT.